A selection of T cell receptor beta chains follows, all from one sample in a study of T cells in Graves' hyperthyroidism and ophthalmopathy. TCRdb re-derived calls from the multiplex PCR reads in MiXCR, one entry per CDR3 protein. The repertoire has more than 350,000 distinct CDR3 sequences, around 15% of them found once; the top ten carry roughly 19%. The specimen was blood. The receptors here all came from a woman in her sixties or seventies with Graves' ophthalmopathy. CDR3s include the opening cysteine and the closing phenylalanine or tryptophan.

>TRBJ1-1|TRBV18
CASSPPVGGRAEAFF
>TRBJ2-1|TRBV11-3
CASGLGGNEQFF
>TRBJ2-2|TRBV6-1
CASSRTRLGELFF
>TRBJ2-3|TRBV20-1
CSARDPLAGGPDTQYF
>TRBJ1-5|TRBV19
CASTYLGQFSNQPQHF
>TRBJ1-1|TRBV12-3/TRBV12-4
CASSLQLGGTEAFF
>TRBJ1-2|TRBV30
CAWSVTLNYGYTF
>TRBJ2-4|TRBV5-6
CASSTGTRGNIQYF
>TRBJ2-7|TRBV11-1
CASSQSSGTIGEQYF
>TRBJ2-5|TRBV6-1
CASRTGTRQETQYF
>TRBJ2-1|TRBV12-3/TRBV12-4
CASSTPGLGSEQFF
>TRBJ1-2|TRBV2
CASIPGGPYGYTF
>TRBJ2-1|TRBV12-3/TRBV12-4
CASVRSSYNEQFF
>TRBJ2-2|TRBV27
CATRLGGPTGELFF
>TRBJ2-3|TRBV30
CAWSVQTDTQYF
>TRBJ2-7|TRBV15
CATSRDLEAYEQYF